The present entry profiles one T cell receptor (beta chain) with its context. Its antigen is unknown. V gave up 5 bases and J gave up 0 bases; unmatched junction bases: 9. This CDR3 contains 16 residues. Looked up from germline, CDR1 is SEHNR and CDR2 is FQNEAQ (reference sequence). The record originates from a study of T-cell memory formation after mild COVID-19. Looking at the study overall: TCR clusters largely stayed donor specific.

TCRdb passed the 5' RACE reads through MiXCR, listing each CDR3 protein once. The table lists about 390,000 distinct CDR3 sequences, around a fifth of them singletons. Regarding the study as a whole: Memory sampled before infection contained some responding clones, suggesting cross-reactive memory joined. A second wave expanding day 15 to 37 was CD4+-biased; contracting clones were balanced.

Specimen: PBMCs or a T cell subset sorted from them (not recorded which). The chain couples TRBV7-9 to TRBJ1-2, with 7 nucleotides matching TRBD1. The sequence came from an adult woman who had mild COVID-19 (a few samples of this study predate the infection). Cell type and time point are not known. The CDR3 nucleotides are TGTGCCAGCAGCCAGGGACAGTTCCAAGCTAACTATGGCTACACCTTC. Translating it yields CASSQGQFQANYGYTF.